Each of the 28 T cell receptor beta chains below was sequenced from the same sample in a study of T-cell memory formation after mild COVID-19. TCRdb re-derived calls from the 5' RACE reads in MiXCR, one entry per CDR3 protein. The sample carries under 450,000 distinct CDR3 sequences, approximately 15% recorded once. Sequenced input: PBMCs or a T cell subset sorted from them (not recorded which). The receptors shown here come from a man aged 18 to 29 who had mild COVID-19 (a few samples of this study predate the infection). Cell type and time point are not known.

The chain combines TRBV7-9 with TRBJ2-4, with 7 bases that match TRBD1. Per the germline V gene, CDR1 is SEHNR and CDR2 is FQNEAQ (reference sequence). After removal of 0 bases from V and 7 bases from J, the junction contained 9 bases not matched to a gene. The CDR3 extends over 16 amino acids. The CDR3 spells CASSLAPRQGHNIQYF. The CDR3 nucleotides read TGTGCCAGCAGCTTAGCCCCCCGACAGGGACACAACATTCAGTACTTC.

This clonotype was seen a few times. The genes are TRBV15 and TRBJ2-2; maybe TRBD1 (5 bases). This CDR3 has 17 residues. Germline values: CDR1 LNHNV, CDR2 YYDKDF (reference sequence). The germline V and J ends were trimmed by 3 bases and 1 base, with 15 bases remaining between them. The CDR3 loop reads CATSRESDTLNTGELFF. The DNA for the CDR3 is TGTGCCACCAGCAGGGAATCGGACACTTTGAACACCGGGGAGCTGTTTTTT.

This clonotype has more than one count but fewer than ten. V and J are TRBV6-5 and TRBJ2-1, with D possibly TRBD2 on 6 matching bases. The CDR3 covers 15 residues. The germline gives CDR1 MNHEY, CDR2 SVGAGI. Trimming removed 6 bases from V and 3 bases from J, with 15 bases in between. The CDR3 DNA reads TGTGCCAGCAGGGACGCGGGGTACTTCTACAATGAGCAGTTCTTC. As protein: CASRDAGYFYNEQFF.

This clonotype was counted between two and nine times. CDR3 amino acids: CASSQVGAGRVSEAFF. DNA for the CDR3: TGCGCCAGCAGCCAAGTTGGCGCAGGGAGGGTTTCTGAAGCTTTCTTT. This chain links TRBV4-3 with TRBJ1-1, with D perhaps matching TRBD1 (5 bases). Trimming removed 1 base from V and 6 bases from J, with 18 bases in between. Germline V gene lookup returns CDR1 LGHNA and CDR2 YSLEER. The CDR3 is 16 residues long.

This clonotype was recorded a few times. V usage is TRBV3-1 and J usage is TRBJ2-3; D tentatively reads TRBD1 or TRBD2 (5 bases each). This CDR3 has 14 residues. CDR1 LGHDT and CDR2 YNNKEL come from the germline V gene (reference sequence). The germline V and J ends were trimmed by 4 bases and 4 bases, with 12 bases remaining between them. CDR3 protein: CASSLTEGSDTQYF. As DNA, the CDR3 is TGTGCCAGCAGCCTTACCGAGGGGTCAGATACGCAGTATTTT.

The sample holds a few counts of this clonotype. V usage is TRBV20-1 and J usage is TRBJ2-3, with a weak D call TRBD2 (6 bases). This CDR3 has 15 amino acids. Germline V gene data show CDR1 as DFQATT and CDR2 as SNEGSKA (reference sequence). V was pared by 2 bases and J by 2 bases, with 14 bases between. The CDR3 DNA reads TGCAGTGCTAGACCCACGGGGGAGTACACAGATACGCAGTATTTT. Its protein is CSARPTGEYTDTQYF.

This clonotype has a handful of counts. This chain uses TRBV4-1 with TRBJ1-5; 10 bases are a match to TRBD1. Trimming removed 4 bases from V and 3 bases from J; junction bases left unmatched: 3. The CDR3 sequence is 15 residues long. Looked up from germline, CDR1 is MGHRA and CDR2 is YSYEKL. The CDR3 protein is CASSLGTGDNQPQHF. As DNA, the CDR3 is TGCGCCAGCAGCCTAGGGACAGGGGACAATCAGCCCCAGCATTTT.

The V gene is TRBV24-1, the J gene TRBJ2-3; D possibly corresponds to TRBD2 (6 bases). The CDR3 is 13 amino acids. The germline V gene has CDR1 KGHDR and CDR2 SFDVKD. V lost 10 bases, J lost 6 bases, and 16 bases lay in between. CDR3 sequence: CATEGQERDTQYF. The CDR3 DNA follows: TGTGCCACGGAGGGGCAGGAGCGGGATACGCAGTATTTT.

This clonotype was observed a few times. The chain employs TRBV4-1 and TRBJ2-6; D is possibly TRBD1 or TRBD2 (5 bases each). V dropped 6 bases and J dropped 7 bases, with 16 bases sitting between them. Per the germline V gene, CDR1 is MGHRA and CDR2 is YSYEKL. The CDR3 is 15 residues long. CDR3 coding DNA: TGCGCCAGCAGGCGACCTTTTGGGACCGCCAACGTCCTGACTTTC. Translating gives CASRRPFGTANVLTF.

V and J are TRBV23-1 and TRBJ1-3, with 7 bases identical to TRBD1. TRBV23-1 is placed among ORFs of uncertain function. This CDR3 has 14 amino acids. The V and J ends lost 8 bases and 2 bases, in that order; junction bases with no gene match: 6. The CDR3 is CASPDREAGNTIYF. The DNA of the CDR3 is TGCGCCAGCCCAGACAGGGAGGCTGGAAACACCATATATTTT.

The chain combines TRBV7-2 with TRBJ2-1, with D tentatively TRBD1 (5 bases). Germline values: CDR1 SGHTA, CDR2 FQGNSA. The CDR3 has 15 residues. V lost 5 bases to trimming and J lost 1 base, with 12 bases between them. The CDR3 coding sequence is TGTGCCAGCAGCGTAAGACAGCTTTCCTACAATGAGCAGTTCTTC. Its protein is CASSVRQLSYNEQFF.

The chain has TRBV5-5 and TRBJ2-7; 8 nucleotides agree with TRBD1. Germline assignment: CDR1 SGHKS and CDR2 YYEKEE (reference sequence). This CDR3 has 13 residues. J lost 8 bases, V lost 4 bases, and 8 bases had no gene match. CDR3 amino acids: CASSRGQGLKQYV. CDR3 in DNA: TGTGCCAGCAGCCGCGGACAGGGTCTGAAGCAGTACGTC.

The chain joins TRBV7-3 to TRBJ2-3, with a weak D call TRBD2 (6 bases). The ends were cut back, 5 bases at V and 6 bases at J, with 21 bases in the middle. Germline V gene sequence: CDR1 SGHTA, CDR2 FQGTGA. The CDR3 runs 16 residues. CDR3 sequence (DNA): TGTGCCAGCAGCGCCGGAGGGAGTCGGACCTCCGATACGCAGTATTTT. Protein: CASSAGGSRTSDTQYF. The whole variable domain, filled in from reference TRBV7-3 and TRBJ2-3, reads GAGVSQTPSNKVTEKGKYVELRCDPISGHTALYWYRQSLGQGPEFLIYFQGTGAADDSGLPNDRFFAVRPEGSVSTLKIQRTERGDSAVYLCASSAGGSRTSDTQYFGPGTRLTVL.

V is TRBV7-9 and J is TRBJ2-7, with 12 positions matching TRBD1. Germline CDR1 is SEHNR and CDR2 is FQNEAQ (reference sequence). This CDR3 is 15 amino acids long. The trim removed 7 bases at V and 5 bases at J, leaving 9 bases unmatched. The CDR3 is CASTENGDRGHEQYF. Here the CDR3 DNA reads TGTGCCAGCACCGAAAACGGGGACAGGGGGCACGAGCAGTACTTC.

The chain links TRBV5-1 to TRBJ2-1; 8 nucleotides align to TRBD1. V dropped 8 bases and J dropped 4; count of bases not matched to a gene: 11. The CDR3 is 15 residues long. The germline V gene encodes CDR1 SGHRS and CDR2 YFSETQ. CDR3 amino acids: CASKISGGFYNEQFF. The DNA for the CDR3 is TGCGCCAGTAAAATTTCAGGGGGCTTTTACAATGAGCAGTTCTTC.

This clonotype has a count of ten or more. CDR3 coding DNA: TGTGCCAGCAGCCAAGATACAACGAGGAATCAGCCCCAGCATTTT. It codes for CASSQDTTRNQPQHF. The chain combines TRBV3-1 with TRBJ1-5; D remains ambiguous. V was pared by 0 bases and J by 4 bases, with 10 bases between. Germline loops: CDR1 LGHDT, CDR2 YNNKEL (reference sequence). The CDR3 extends over 15 amino acids.

The CDR3 nucleotides are TGCGCCAGCAGCTTGATTCCCTCTGGAAACACCATATATTTT. This sequence encodes CASSLIPSGNTIYF. The chain has TRBV5-1 and TRBJ1-3; D is uncertain. Trimming took 1 base from V and 0 from J, leaving 5 bases between them. The CDR3 totals 14 residues. From germline, CDR1 is SGHRS and CDR2 YFSETQ.

This sequence joins TRBV30 and TRBJ1-2; 7 bases align to TRBD1. CDR3 length equals 13 residues. Germline loops: CDR1 GTSNPN, CDR2 SVGIG (reference sequence). V gave up 7 bases and J gave up 7 bases; unmatched junction bases: 12. CDR3 loop: CAFQAVGGSGYTF. The DNA of the CDR3 is TGTGCCTTCCAGGCGGTAGGGGGCAGTGGCTACACCTTC.

This clonotype has just a few counts. This chain connects TRBV6-6 to TRBJ1-4; D may be TRBD1 (5 bases). The germline CDR1 and CDR2 sequences are MNHNY and SVGAGI (reference sequence). This CDR3 spans 15 amino acids. Trimming stripped 2 bases from V and 8 bases from J, with 15 bases between. As DNA, the CDR3 is TGTGCCAGCAGTTACGGGGTGTCGGGACGGGAAAAACTGTTTTTT. This translates into CASSYGVSGREKLFF.

The rearrangement links TRBV29-1 to TRBJ2-2; tentatively, D is TRBD1 (6 bases). Trimming shortened V by 4 bases and J by 0 bases, and 6 bases separated the two germline ends. The CDR3 extends over 13 amino acids. Germline V CDR1 and CDR2: SQVTM, ANQGSEA. CDR3 sequence: CSVGQANTGELFF. For the CDR3, the DNA is TGCAGCGTTGGACAGGCGAACACCGGGGAGCTGTTTTTT.

This clonotype occurred once. The chain links TRBV9 to TRBJ2-1; the D gene is possibly TRBD1 (7 bases). V lost 1 base to trimming and J lost 4 bases, with 12 bases between them. This CDR3 has 15 residues. CDR1 SGDLS and CDR2 YYNGEE come from the germline V gene. CDR3 nucleotide sequence: TGTGCCAGCAGCGTAAAACAGGGGAGGTACAATGAGCAGTTCTTC. This gives the protein CASSVKQGRYNEQFF.

This clonotype was detected ten times or more. J is TRBJ2-6 and V is TRBV9, with D tentatively TRBD2 (6 bases). V was cut by 0 bases and J by 4 bases, with 14 bases left in between. Per the germline V gene, CDR1 is SGDLS and CDR2 is YYNGEE. The CDR3 sequence is 17 residues long. The CDR3 here is CASSVVGGPGGANVLTF. CDR3 nucleotide sequence: TGTGCCAGCAGCGTAGTGGGGGGTCCGGGAGGGGCCAACGTCCTGACTTTC.

The V and J genes are TRBV6-5 and TRBJ2-1; no firm D call. CDR3 length equals 12 residues. Germline lookup yields CDR1 MNHEY and CDR2 SVGAGI. Trimming removed 7 bases from V and 5 bases from J, with 9 bases in between. CDR3 loop: CASNPPNNEQFF. CDR3 coding DNA: TGTGCCAGCAATCCCCCAAACAATGAGCAGTTCTTC.

This clonotype was seen repeatedly, ten times or more. In nucleotides, the CDR3 is TGTGCCAGCTCACCACCCAGCCATGAGCAGTTCTTC. Its protein is CASSPPSHEQFF. This chain joins TRBV18 and TRBJ2-1; D is ambiguous. Germline loops: CDR1 KGHSH, CDR2 LQKENI. Trimming took 0 bases from V and 8 from J, leaving 5 bases between them. The CDR3 runs to 12 residues.

This clonotype was recorded many times. V and J are TRBV12-3 or TRBV12-4 and TRBJ2-5; D perhaps matches TRBD1 (5 bases). The CDR3 has 13 residues. V was shortened by 2 bases and J by 7 bases, with 11 bases between the two germline ends. The CDR3 loop is CASSLPGPATQYF. CDR3 nucleotides: TGTGCCAGCAGTTTACCAGGGCCGGCGACCCAGTACTTC.

This clonotype showed up just a few times. The chain uses TRBV12-3 or TRBV12-4 and TRBJ1-6; the match to TRBD1 covers 7 bases. The trim removed 7 bases at V and 7 bases at J, leaving 10 bases unmatched. The CDR3 is made up of 15 amino acids. The CDR3 sequence: CASTQDRILNSPLHF. The CDR3 coding sequence is TGTGCCAGCACCCAGGACAGGATACTAAATTCACCCCTCCACTTT.

The CDR3 DNA sequence: TGTGCCAGCAGTTACAGCGTATGGGCAGGGAGCTCCTACAATGAGCAGTTCTTC. As protein: CASSYSVWAGSSYNEQFF. The chain uses TRBV6-2 or TRBV6-3 and TRBJ2-1, with D perhaps TRBD1 or TRBD2 (5 bases each). Germline CDR1 MNHEY, CDR2 SVGEGT. Between the trimmed V and J ends, which lost 2 bases and 0 bases, there was a span of 17 bases. This CDR3 contains 18 residues.

This clonotype was observed at least ten times. J is TRBJ2-5 and V is TRBV27, with 8 bases that match TRBD1. Trimming removed 5 bases from V and 6 bases from J; junction bases left unmatched: 17. The CDR3 loop spans 17 amino acids. The V gene's germline CDR1 is MNHEY and CDR2 SMNVEV (reference sequence). CDR3 sequence reads: CASSRASGGDFMKTQYF. CDR3 nucleotides: TGTGCCAGCAGTAGAGCGTCAGGGGGCGATTTTATGAAGACCCAGTACTTC.